The 23 T cell receptor beta chains in this list originate from one sample, sequenced in a study of cytomegalovirus exposure and HLA in healthy donors. Researchers ran the PCR with 60 Vbeta and 13 Jbeta primers. Here immunoSEQ multiplex PCR was the method, and the copy in TCRdb shows in-frame clones only, minus some. The repertoire holds roughly 100,000 clones, about four fifths seen once, with approximately 2% in the top ten. The sample comprised PBMCs. The source of these receptors is a man aged 25-40 years in good health and CMV-seronegative.

This clone has only one observation. The chain is built from TRBV2 and TRBJ2-6; 7 nucleotides align to TRBD1. V trimming: 5 bases; J trimming: 3 bases; junction bases outside the gene matches: 4. The CDR3 extends over 15 amino acids. Germline V CDR1 and CDR2: SNHLY, FYNNEI. The CDR3 region has the DNA TGTGCCAGCAGTTTTACAGGGGTTGGGGCCAACGTCCTGACTTTC. Translating it yields CASSFTGVGANVLTF.

J is TRBJ2-3 and V is TRBV29-1; 7 positions agree with TRBD1. The CDR3 is 15 residues long. V shed 7 bases, J shed 2 bases, and the junction held 12 bases outside the gene matches. Germline CDR1 SQVTM, CDR2 ANQGSEA. The CDR3 here is CSAAEDRTLTDTQYF. DNA for the CDR3: TGCAGCGCCGCCGAGGACAGGACACTCACAGATACGCAGTATTTT.

The chain carries TRBV4-1 and TRBJ2-7; 7 bases agree with TRBD2. The CDR3 totals 15 residues. After removal of 3 bases from V and 4 bases from J, the junction contained 9 bases not matched to a gene. Germline CDR1 MGHRA, CDR2 YSYEKL. CDR3 residues: CASSHSSGLGYEQYF. The CDR3 DNA sequence: TGCGCCAGCAGCCATTCTAGCGGCCTGGGATACGAGCAGTACTTC.

This rearrangement joins TRBV6-1 to TRBJ2-2, with a possible D match to TRBD1 (6 bases). CDR1 and CDR2 from the germline V gene are MNHNS and SASEGT. V was clipped by 5 bases and J by 1 base, with 11 bases between them. The CDR3 loop spans 15 amino acids. CDR3 residues: CASSQEQGNTGELFF. DNA for the CDR3: TGTGCCAGCAGTCAGGAACAGGGGAACACCGGGGAGCTGTTTTTT.

This sequence joins TRBV4-1 and TRBJ1-5; TRBD1 matches at 8 bases. V lost 4 bases and J lost 3; bases outside the gene matches: 5. The CDR3 is made up of 15 amino acids. Germline V gives CDR1 MGHRA, CDR2 YSYEKL. CDR3 sequence (DNA): TGCGCCAGCAGCCTACAGGGGGGGTTCAATCAGCCCCAGCATTTT. Translated: CASSLQGGFNQPQHF.

The chain is built from TRBV5-1 and TRBJ2-5, with no clear D. Germline V gene sequence: CDR1 SGHRS, CDR2 YFSETQ. V lost 6 bases, J lost 1 base, and 7 bases lay in between. This CDR3 is built from 12 residues. CDR3 amino acids: CASKRSQETQYF. The CDR3 bases are TGCGCCAGCAAACGGTCCCAAGAGACCCAGTACTTC.

The chain uses TRBV19 and TRBJ2-1; the match to TRBD1 covers 8 bases. Germline CDR1 LNHDA, CDR2 SQIVND (reference sequence). With 5 bases clipped from V and 8 bases from J, the junction kept 14 bases outside the gene matches. The CDR3 consists of 16 residues. The CDR3 DNA follows: TGTGCCAGTAGTGCTTCCCAGGGGGCGGCCGGATATGAGCAGTTCTTC. It encodes CASSASQGAAGYEQFF.

The gene calls are TRBV28 and TRBJ1-1; 7 nucleotides line up with TRBD1. The germline V gene encodes CDR1 MDHEN and CDR2 SYDVKM. CDR3 length: 17 amino acids. With V trimmed by 5 bases and J by 0 bases, 12 bases remained unmatched. The CDR3 protein is CASSLHFGTAMNTEAFF. CDR3 coding DNA: TGTGCCAGCAGTCTCCACTTCGGGACAGCCATGAACACTGAAGCTTTCTTT.

The gene calls are TRBV5-1 and TRBJ1-5; D is uncertain. Germline V CDR1 and CDR2: SGHRS, YFSETQ. V dropped 0 bases and J dropped 2 bases, with 6 bases sitting between them. The CDR3 totals 14 residues. CDR3 in DNA: TGCGCCAGCAGCTTGGAGTCGGGCAATCAGCCCCAGCATTTT. Protein: CASSLESGNQPQHF.

The chain uses TRBV2 and TRBJ2-7, with D tentatively TRBD2 (5 bases). This CDR3 spans 12 amino acids. Trimming took off 8 bases at V and 5 bases at J, with 13 bases between the two ends. Germline loops: CDR1 SNHLY, CDR2 FYNNEI. CDR3: CASLDWSHEQYF. CDR3 nucleotide sequence: TGTGCCAGCCTGGACTGGTCCCACGAGCAGTACTTC.

This rearrangement joins TRBV6-5 to TRBJ1-1; D unresolved. The CDR3 covers 12 residues. Trimming pared 4 bases from V and 5 bases from J, leaving 8 bases between. Per germline, CDR1 MNHEY and CDR2 SVGAGI. The chain's CDR3 is CASSSGRTEAFF. The DNA of the CDR3 is TGTGCCAGCAGTTCGGGGAGGACTGAAGCTTTCTTT.

The chain carries TRBV28 and TRBJ2-5; 8 bases are a match to TRBD1. V was pared by 11 bases and J by 1 base, with 12 bases of the junction left unmatched. The germline gives CDR1 MDHEN, CDR2 SYDVKM. CDR3 length: 15 residues. CDR3 loop: CAGMGGGTGQETQYF. For the CDR3, the DNA is TGTGCCGGCATGGGCGGTGGGACAGGCCAAGAGACCCAGTACTTC.

This chain connects TRBV19 to TRBJ2-1; 12 positions agree with TRBD2. J was trimmed by 8 bases and V by 3 bases; bases with no gene match: 8. The length of the CDR3 is 16 residues. Germline lookup yields CDR1 LNHDA and CDR2 SQIVND (reference sequence). The CDR3 DNA is TGTGCCAGTAGTATTTCGCTAGCGGGGGGGCCTGATGAGCAGTTCTTC. It translates to CASSISLAGGPDEQFF.

This clone was counted a single time. The chain uses TRBV10-2 and TRBJ2-1; TRBD2 agrees at 9 bases. This CDR3 spans 15 amino acids. The V segment lost 8 bases and the J segment 12 bases; nucleotides outside the gene matches: 17. The germline V gene has CDR1 WSHSY and CDR2 SAAADI. The CDR3 bases are TGCGCCAGCCGGGAAGTGGGTAGCGGGGGCCCGTGGCAGTTCTTC. It translates to CASREVGSGGPWQFF.

The V and J genes are TRBV5-1 and TRBJ2-2, with D possibly matching TRBD2 (7 bases). V was cut by 0 bases and J by 5 bases, with 17 bases left in between. The length of the CDR3 is 17 residues. The germline gives CDR1 SGHRS, CDR2 YFSETQ. The CDR3 DNA sequence: TGCGCCAGCAGCTTGGCCGGTGGGGGGGCGAGTACCGGGGAGCTGTTTTTT. It encodes CASSLAGGGASTGELFF.

The rearrangement joins TRBV6-6 to TRBJ1-4; 7 nucleotides line up with TRBD1. The CDR3 covers 14 residues. Germline CDR1 MNHNY, CDR2 SVGAGI (reference sequence). Trimming removed 2 bases from V and 5 bases from J; junction bases left unmatched: 2. Here the CDR3 DNA reads TGTGCCAGCAGTTACACAGGGGAAAATGAAAAACTGTTTTTT. Amino acids: CASSYTGENEKLFF.

CDR3 residues: CAWSLNPDRGHNYGYTF. CDR3 DNA: TGTGCCTGGAGTTTGAACCCGGACAGGGGGCATAACTATGGCTACACCTTC. This chain links TRBV30 with TRBJ1-2; TRBD1 aligns across 11 bases. The CDR3 is made up of 17 amino acids. The germline CDR1 and CDR2 sequences are GTSNPN and SVGIG (reference sequence). V lost 2 bases and J lost 1; bases outside the gene matches: 9.

A single count supports this clone. CDR3 DNA: TGTGCCAGCAGCTTACTGCAGGGTACCGGGGAGCTGTTTTTT. This codes for CASSLLQGTGELFF. This rearrangement joins TRBV7-2 to TRBJ2-2, with TRBD1 as a possible D gene (5 bases). CDR3 length: 14 residues. The V and J ends lost 2 bases and 5 bases respectively, with 9 bases between them. Germline assignment: CDR1 SGHTA and CDR2 FQGNSA.

The V gene is TRBV7-7, the J gene TRBJ2-7, with 8 nucleotides matching TRBD2. Germline V lookup: CDR1 SSHAT, CDR2 FNYEAQ (reference sequence). After removal of 5 bases from V and 7 bases from J, the junction contained 13 bases not matched to a gene. This CDR3 is built from 15 residues. The CDR3 bases are TGTGCCAGCAGCCCACAACCAGCGGGAGCGGGGGAGCAGTACTTC. Translated: CASSPQPAGAGEQYF.

The CDR3 sequence: CASSFNPGKDTDTQYF. The DNA of the CDR3 is TGTGCCAGCAGTTTTAACCCAGGAAAAGACACAGATACGCAGTATTTT. This rearrangement joins TRBV28 to TRBJ2-3; D ambiguous. Germline values: CDR1 MDHEN, CDR2 SYDVKM. Trimming stripped 3 bases from V and 2 bases from J, with 15 bases between. The CDR3 has 16 amino acids.

V is TRBV4-3 and J is TRBJ2-3, with 11 bases identical to TRBD2. V dropped 4 bases and J dropped 6; count of bases not matched to a gene: 9. In germline, CDR1 is LGHNA, CDR2 YSLEER. This CDR3 has 16 amino acids. The CDR3, as DNA: TGCGCCAGCAGCCCCAATAGCGGGGGGGCTCGGGATACGCAGTATTTT. This sequence encodes CASSPNSGGARDTQYF.

This chain uses TRBV27 with TRBJ2-5; a possible D gene is TRBD1 (6 bases). CDR1 and CDR2 from the germline V gene are MNHEY and SMNVEV (reference sequence). The CDR3 totals 15 residues. Trimming shortened V by 3 bases and J by 1 base, and 12 bases separated the two germline ends. CDR3 amino acids: CASSLSPTGQETQYF. The CDR3 region has the DNA TGTGCCAGCAGTTTGTCCCCGACAGGCCAAGAGACCCAGTACTTC.

This chain uses TRBV9 with TRBJ2-1; a weak D match, TRBD1 (5 bases). CDR1 SGDLS and CDR2 YYNGEE come from the germline V gene. V lost 3 bases and J 10 bases, leaving 14 bases between the germline ends. CDR3 length: 13 amino acids. This CDR3 reads CASSGGLKTEQFF. DNA of the CDR3: TGTGCCAGCAGCGGGGGCCTGAAAACAGAGCAGTTCTTC.